This is a list of T cell receptor beta chains from one sample in a study of cytomegalovirus exposure and HLA in healthy donors. Sequencing used immunoSEQ multiplex PCR; TCRdb keeps in-frame clones, though not all of them. The sample yields 210,000 or so clones, 70% to 80% seen once. The sequencing input was PBMCs. Receptors originate from a girl aged 2-15 years in good health and CMV-seronegative. CDR3s include the opening cysteine and the closing phenylalanine or tryptophan. The order of the fields is V gene, J gene, clone size, D gene, CDR3 protein, CDR3 DNA. The D gene is left open where the match is weak. Size is stated for part of the rows, as once, few or many counts, or as a class when the clone is expanded.

V gene: TRBV6-1
J gene: TRBJ1-1
clone size: .
D gene: .
CDR3 protein: CASSEVRGIYPEAFF
CDR3 DNA: TGTGCCAGCAGTGAAGTAAGGGGGATCTACCCTGAAGCTTTCTTT

V gene: TRBV21-1
J gene: TRBJ1-2
clone size: .
D gene: .
CDR3 protein: CASSKVCRVSYGYTF
CDR3 DNA: TGTGCCAGCAGCAAAGTATGCAGGGTCAGCTATGGCTACACCTTC

V gene: TRBV10-3
J gene: TRBJ1-2
clone size: .
D gene: TRBD1
CDR3 protein: CAISGNTGANYGYTF
CDR3 DNA: TGTGCCATCAGTGGAAACACAGGGGCGAACTATGGCTACACCTTC

V gene: TRBV5-1
J gene: TRBJ2-2
clone size: .
D gene: TRBD2
CDR3 protein: CASSSTSGVGTGELFF
CDR3 DNA: TGCGCCAGCAGCTCGACTAGCGGGGTGGGCACCGGGGAGCTGTTTTTT

V gene: TRBV7-9
J gene: TRBJ2-1
clone size: few
D gene: .
CDR3 protein: CASSLFGKPTGSYNEQFF
CDR3 DNA: TGTGCCAGCAGCTTATTTGGCAAGCCAACAGGATCCTACAATGAGCAGTTCTTC

V gene: TRBV6-1
J gene: TRBJ2-3
clone size: .
D gene: TRBD2
CDR3 protein: CASSSLAGWVDTQYF
CDR3 DNA: TGTGCCAGCAGTTCACTAGCGGGGTGGGTAGATACGCAGTATTTT

V gene: TRBV27
J gene: TRBJ2-3
clone size: .
D gene: TRBD2
CDR3 protein: CASSTLAGGFLDTQYF
CDR3 DNA: TGTGCCAGCAGTACACTAGCGGGGGGATTTCTAGATACGCAGTATTTT

V gene: TRBV27
J gene: TRBJ2-7
clone size: .
D gene: .
CDR3 protein: CASSTSGSYEQYF
CDR3 DNA: TGTGCCAGCTCCACCAGTGGCTCCTACGAGCAGTACTTC

V gene: TRBV4-2
J gene: TRBJ2-7
clone size: .
D gene: TRBD2
CDR3 protein: CASSQERGGGYEQYF
CDR3 DNA: TGTGCCAGCAGCCAAGAGCGGGGCGGGGGGTACGAGCAGTACTTC

V gene: TRBV15
J gene: TRBJ2-3
clone size: .
D gene: TRBD2
CDR3 protein: CATSSSGRTRYTQYF
CDR3 DNA: TGTGCCACCAGCAGCAGCGGGAGGACTAGGTATACGCAGTATTTT

V gene: TRBV15
J gene: TRBJ2-5
clone size: .
D gene: TRBD1
CDR3 protein: CATSRGDREYQETQYF
CDR3 DNA: TGTGCCACCAGCAGAGGAGACAGGGAATACCAAGAGACCCAGTACTTC

V gene: TRBV19
J gene: TRBJ1-5
clone size: .
D gene: .
CDR3 protein: CASSMVSGQPQHF
CDR3 DNA: TGTGCCAGTAGTATGGTCAGTGGTCAGCCCCAGCATTTT

V gene: TRBV5-6
J gene: TRBJ2-5
clone size: .
D gene: .
CDR3 protein: CASSQGGETQYF
CDR3 DNA: TGTGCCAGCAGCCAGGGGGGAGAGACCCAGTACTTC

V gene: TRBV7-2
J gene: TRBJ2-3
clone size: .
D gene: TRBD2
CDR3 protein: CASSFSSGGGSTQYF
CDR3 DNA: TGTGCCAGCAGCTTTTCTAGCGGGGGAGGTTCCACGCAGTATTTT

V gene: TRBV6-6
J gene: TRBJ1-1
clone size: .
D gene: .
CDR3 protein: CASRPLTGVIPEAFF
CDR3 DNA: TGTGCCAGCAGGCCACTGACAGGAGTAATCCCAGAAGCTTTCTTT

V gene: TRBV5-6
J gene: TRBJ1-1
clone size: few
D gene: .
CDR3 protein: CASKEGPNTEAFF
CDR3 DNA: TGTGCCAGTAAGGAGGGCCCGAACACTGAAGCTTTCTTT

V gene: TRBV7-6
J gene: TRBJ1-4
clone size: .
D gene: TRBD1
CDR3 protein: CASSLQGAREKLFF
CDR3 DNA: TGTGCCAGCAGCTTACAGGGGGCGAGGGAAAAACTGTTTTTT

V gene: TRBV29-1
J gene: TRBJ2-3
clone size: .
D gene: TRBD2
CDR3 protein: CSAAGEGDTQYF
CDR3 DNA: TGCAGCGCAGCGGGAGAGGGAGATACGCAGTATTTT

V gene: TRBV6-1
J gene: TRBJ2-3
clone size: .
D gene: TRBD2
CDR3 protein: CASSDRWEGSGTQYF
CDR3 DNA: TGTGCCAGCAGTGATCGGTGGGAGGGATCCGGTACGCAGTATTTT

V gene: TRBV30
J gene: TRBJ2-7
clone size: .
D gene: .
CDR3 protein: CAWSGGNSYEQYF
CDR3 DNA: TGTGCCTGGAGTGGAGGGAACTCCTACGAGCAGTACTTC

V gene: TRBV7-9
J gene: TRBJ2-5
clone size: .
D gene: .
CDR3 protein: CASMSGIVETQYF
CDR3 DNA: TGTGCCAGCATGTCAGGGATTGTGGAGACCCAGTACTTC

V gene: TRBV19
J gene: TRBJ2-2
clone size: .
D gene: .
CDR3 protein: CATIQTQGRYTGELFF
CDR3 DNA: TGTGCCACCATTCAGACCCAGGGGCGTTACACCGGGGAGCTGTTTTTT

V gene: TRBV7-3
J gene: TRBJ1-1
clone size: .
D gene: .
CDR3 protein: CASSLSARNTEAFF
CDR3 DNA: TGTGCCAGCAGCTTAAGTGCCAGGAACACTGAAGCTTTCTTT

V gene: TRBV6-6
J gene: TRBJ1-6
clone size: .
D gene: TRBD1
CDR3 protein: CASSSDRGYSPLHF
CDR3 DNA: TGTGCCAGCAGTTCTGACAGGGGCTATTCACCCCTCCACTTT

V gene: TRBV10-3
J gene: TRBJ1-2
clone size: .
D gene: .
CDR3 protein: CAIRSGGSYTF
CDR3 DNA: TGTGCCATCAGGAGTGGGGGGAGCTACACCTTC

V gene: TRBV19
J gene: TRBJ2-7
clone size: .
D gene: .
CDR3 protein: CASSHGLLYEQYF
CDR3 DNA: TGTGCCAGTAGTCATGGACTGCTGTACGAGCAGTACTTC

V gene: TRBV19
J gene: TRBJ1-5
clone size: .
D gene: .
CDR3 protein: CASSMGRNQPQHF
CDR3 DNA: TGTGCCAGTAGTATGGGGCGCAATCAGCCCCAGCATTTT

V gene: TRBV11-2
J gene: TRBJ2-7
clone size: .
D gene: TRBD2
CDR3 protein: CASSSTRLAGGPEQYF
CDR3 DNA: TGTGCCAGCAGCTCCACTCGTCTAGCGGGAGGGCCCGAGCAGTACTTC

V gene: TRBV5-4
J gene: TRBJ1-1
clone size: .
D gene: .
CDR3 protein: CASSSIQTTSEAFF
CDR3 DNA: TGTGCCAGCAGCTCCATCCAGACTACTTCTGAAGCTTTCTTT